The clone carrying this T cell receptor beta chain was seen a handful of times. The sample is drawn from a study of identical twins. Via MiXCR, TCRdb re-called the 5' RACE reads, giving one row per CDR3 protein. The data hold 250,000 or so distinct CDR3 sequences, with 5.5% to 8% observed a single time. The CDR3 spans 12 residues. Trimming removed 6 bases from V and 4 bases from J; junction bases left unmatched: 5. The germline V gene has CDR1 DFQATT and CDR2 SNEGSKA (reference sequence). These sequences were also reported in another study, on yellow fever vaccine responses in identical twins.

The V call is TRBV20-1, the J call TRBJ1-1; 7 bases match TRBD1. Sequenced: memory (CD45RO+) T cells sorted from blood. The TCR originated in a woman aged 18-35 years in good health. This CDR3 reads CSALQGVTEAFF. The CDR3, as DNA: TGCAGTGCCTTGCAGGGGGTCACTGAAGCTTTCTTT.